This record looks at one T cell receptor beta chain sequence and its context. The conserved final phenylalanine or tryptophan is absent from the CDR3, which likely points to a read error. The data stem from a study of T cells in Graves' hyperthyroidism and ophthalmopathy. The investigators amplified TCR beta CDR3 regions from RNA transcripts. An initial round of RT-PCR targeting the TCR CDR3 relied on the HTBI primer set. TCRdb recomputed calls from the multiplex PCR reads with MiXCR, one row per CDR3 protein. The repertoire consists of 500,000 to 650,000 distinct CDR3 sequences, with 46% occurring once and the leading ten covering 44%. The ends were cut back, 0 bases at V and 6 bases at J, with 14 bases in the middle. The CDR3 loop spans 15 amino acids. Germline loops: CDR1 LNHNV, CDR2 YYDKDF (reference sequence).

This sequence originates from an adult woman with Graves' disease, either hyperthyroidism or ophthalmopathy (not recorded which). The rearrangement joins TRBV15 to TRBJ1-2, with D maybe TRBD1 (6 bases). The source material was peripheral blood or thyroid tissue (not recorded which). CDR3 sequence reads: CATSRDIRGADGYTL. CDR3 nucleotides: TGTGCCACCAGCAGAGATATTAGGGGGGCCGATGGCTACACCCTC.